Reported below is one TCR beta chain. Other DNA sequences of this sample code for an identical CDR3. This sample was included in a study of blood T cell repertoires in COVID-19. In the study overall: The cDNA or gDNA used as material had been derived from T cells, B-cell-depleted T cells, or PBMCs.

Patients in Seattle were enrolled during active infection, then followed longitudinally. Here immunoSEQ multiplex PCR was the method, and the copy in TCRdb shows in-frame clones only, minus some. The sample has around 260,000 clones, more than 85% seen once; the top ten hold approximately 2.6%. Germline loops: CDR1 MNHEY, CDR2 SMNVEV (reference sequence). CDR3 length equals 13 residues. Trimming took 3 bases from V and 4 from J, leaving 9 bases between them. The sample consisted of peripheral blood. The clonotype was recovered from a person aged 18 to 35 with COVID-19, enrolled during active disease. The chain couples TRBV27 to TRBJ1-1, with D possibly matching TRBD1 (6 bases). The CDR3: CASSLRGSTEAFF. The CDR3 DNA sequence: TGTGCCAGCAGTTTGAGGGGGTCCACTGAAGCTTTCTTT.